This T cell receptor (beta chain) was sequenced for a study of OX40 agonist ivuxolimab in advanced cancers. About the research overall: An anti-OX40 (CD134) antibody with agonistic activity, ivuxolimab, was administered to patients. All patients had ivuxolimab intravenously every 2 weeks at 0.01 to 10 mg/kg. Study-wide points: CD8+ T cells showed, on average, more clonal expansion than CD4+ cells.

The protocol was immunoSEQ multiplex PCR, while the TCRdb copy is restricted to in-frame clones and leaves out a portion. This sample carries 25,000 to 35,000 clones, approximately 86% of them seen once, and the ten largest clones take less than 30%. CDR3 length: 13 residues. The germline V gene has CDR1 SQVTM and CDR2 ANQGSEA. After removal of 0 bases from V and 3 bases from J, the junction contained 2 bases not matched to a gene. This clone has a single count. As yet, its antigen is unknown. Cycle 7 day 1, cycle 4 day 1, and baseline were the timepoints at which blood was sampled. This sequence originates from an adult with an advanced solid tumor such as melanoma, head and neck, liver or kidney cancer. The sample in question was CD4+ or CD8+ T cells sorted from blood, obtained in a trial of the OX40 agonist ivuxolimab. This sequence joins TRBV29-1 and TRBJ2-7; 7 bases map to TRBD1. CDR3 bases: TGCAGCGTTGAAGAGGGGGACAGCTACGAGCAGTACTTC. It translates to CSVEEGDSYEQYF.